This TCR beta chain appears in the sequencing data of a study of T cells in Graves' hyperthyroidism and ophthalmopathy. Study-level points and caveats: Patients with ophthalmopathy were separated from those with stable hyperthyroidism by a 13 V-J model. Most expanded thyroid clonotypes above 0.001 recurred in blood.

The CDR3 is 16 residues long. Trimming removed 1 base from V and 9 bases from J; junction bases left unmatched: 8. The germline V gene encodes CDR1 SEHNR and CDR2 FQNEAQ (reference sequence). A patient was excluded if there was uncontrolled infection, other autoimmune disease, pregnancy or lactation. In making diagnoses, clinical symptoms, serum thyroxine and TRAb, thyroid ultrasound and orbital computed tomography were all used. The investigators amplified TCR beta CDR3 regions from RNA transcripts. First-round RT-PCR of the TCR CDR3 relied on the HTBI primer set. TCRdb reprocessed the multiplex PCR reads via MiXCR and lists one record per CDR3 protein. The profile shows approximately 700,000 distinct CDR3 sequences, around 15% of them singletons. This clonotype was seen many times. Antigen specificity is unknown.

This rearrangement joins TRBV7-9 to TRBJ2-1; 11 nucleotides line up with TRBD2. The origin of this receptor is a man aged 18 to 30 with Graves' hyperthyroidism. The sample consisted of blood. The CDR3 DNA reads TGTGCCAGCAGCTTAGAACTAGCGGGAGAAAAGGGTGAGCAGTTCTTC. Amino acid sequence: CASSLELAGEKGEQFF.